A selection of T cell receptor beta chains follows, all from one sample in a study of control samples from healthy donors and cancer patients. The repertoire was sequenced with immunoSEQ multiplex PCR; TCRdb's copy has only in-frame clones and lacks some. This repertoire shows 99,000 or so clones, 83% found once; its top ten account for over 10%. The specimen was blood. These receptors were taken from a woman aged 45-65 years in good health. Both conserved end residues are part of each CDR3. Fields, in order: D gene, J gene, V gene, CDR3 DNA, CDR3 protein. A D gene is named only where the DNA matches it firmly.

D gene: -; J gene: TRBJ2-5; V gene: TRBV2; CDR3 DNA: TGTGCCAGCAGTGAAGAAGAGACCCAGTACTTC; CDR3 protein: CASSEEETQYF
D gene: -; J gene: TRBJ1-5; V gene: TRBV15; CDR3 DNA: TGTGCCACCAGCAGAGATCCCAACGGCAATCAGCCCCAGCATTTT; CDR3 protein: CATSRDPNGNQPQHF
D gene: -; J gene: TRBJ2-5; V gene: TRBV6-6; CDR3 DNA: TGTGCCAGCAGTTACTCGGCTCCCCGAGAGACCCAGTACTTC; CDR3 protein: CASSYSAPRETQYF
D gene: TRBD1; J gene: TRBJ1-2; V gene: TRBV4-3; CDR3 DNA: TGCGCCAGCAGCCAAGGGCCTAGACAGGGTAGCTATGGCTACACCTTC; CDR3 protein: CASSQGPRQGSYGYTF
D gene: -; J gene: TRBJ2-3; V gene: TRBV11-1; CDR3 DNA: TGTGCCAGCAGCTTGGACAACACAGATACGCAGTATTTT; CDR3 protein: CASSLDNTDTQYF
D gene: TRBD1; J gene: TRBJ1-4; V gene: TRBV7-9; CDR3 DNA: TGTGCCAGCAGCCCCTTCGGGACAGGAGATGGGGGTAATGAAAAACTGTTTTTT; CDR3 protein: CASSPFGTGDGGNEKLFF
D gene: -; J gene: TRBJ1-5; V gene: TRBV19; CDR3 DNA: TGTGCCAGTAGTATTTATCTTCCGGGGGGCAATCAGCCCCAGCATTTT; CDR3 protein: CASSIYLPGGNQPQHF
D gene: TRBD1; J gene: TRBJ1-6; V gene: TRBV4-2; CDR3 DNA: TGTGCCAGCAGCCCGGACAGGTATAATTCACCCCTCCACTTT; CDR3 protein: CASSPDRYNSPLHF
D gene: TRBD1; J gene: TRBJ2-2; V gene: TRBV11-2; CDR3 DNA: TGTGCCAGCAGCTCGATGACAGGGGGCTCAACCGGGGAGCTGTTTTTT; CDR3 protein: CASSSMTGGSTGELFF
D gene: -; J gene: TRBJ2-2; V gene: TRBV19; CDR3 DNA: TGTGCCGGCCAGATGAACACCGGGGAGCTGTTTTTT; CDR3 protein: CAGQMNTGELFF